This TCR beta chain came from a study of blood T cells in healthy people across ages (dated by TCRdb to the mid-2010s). Concerning the study at large: Template switching captured roughly one uniquely barcoded TCR beta cDNA molecule per two T cells in model experiments. The study measured age-related changes in TCR beta repertoire diversity using deep sequencing normalized with unique cDNA molecular identifiers. The donors were split into four age groups: young (average about 15 years), middle-aged (about 40), aged (over 55) and long-lived (82). To avoid experimental bias, donors of different ages were distributed randomly across sequencing lanes. The study analyzed two additional independent replicas of 1 million unique cDNA reads from the same blood draw for two donors, one aged 18 to 30 and one aged 80 or older.

The roughly 38 donors, aged 6 to 90 years, were systemically healthy Caucasian individuals from Russia. Around 9.7 milliliters of peripheral blood were collected from each donor into EDTA-treated Vacutainer tubes. Ficoll-Paque density-gradient centrifugation was used to isolate PBMCs, with at least 6 million obtained per sample. Trizol reagent was used to extract total RNA from PBMCs, with at least 5.5 micrograms per sample. For every donor, flow cytometry on a PBMC aliquot measured the percentage of naive CD45RAhigh/CD27high T cells. Turning to this clonotype: This receptor's antigen is unknown. No base quality values were provided; no much bigger clone lies one nucleotide off.

V loses 3 bases, J loses 6 bases, and the germline ends lie 12 bases apart. From its cysteine to its phenylalanine, the CDR3 spans 13 amino acids. The DNA shown is the 39-base CDR3, in frame from base 1. According to the germline V gene, CDR1 reads SGHRS and CDR2 reads YFSETQ. Receptors were amplified or captured by 5' RACE. The run used an Illumina HiSeq 2500. A second PCR of about 6 to 11 cycles was performed with a sample-barcoded 5' primer and a J-beta primer mix. Each TCR beta cDNA molecule received a unique molecular identifier from a template-switch 5' adaptor carrying 12 random nucleotides. Each sample yielded at least 2.5 million CDR3-containing paired-end reads. All of the RNA was converted into first-strand cDNA using the Mint cDNA synthesis kit, with a TRBC-specific oligonucleotide serving as the primer. Following uracil-DNA glycosylase treatment, a first 18-cycle PCR with universal primers M1SS and BC2_uni_R was performed on all cDNA. As for how the authors treated the data: For normalization, 1 million high-quality reads, each with a distinct molecular identifier, were randomly selected from each sample. Reads with shared molecular identifiers were discarded instead of being binned into consensus sequences. CDR3 identification, clonotype clustering and error correction used MiTCR with a Q25 quality threshold and the strictest error-elimination algorithm. Lower-bound total TCR beta diversity was estimated with a nonparametric unseen species model using Euler transformation. TCRdb redid the processing of the public reads, applying fastp at Q25 and MiXCR, and retained in-frame beta chains. Rows matching on CDR3 protein sequence are summarized as one entry with the most common DNA and genes. Here the V and J calls rest on TCRdb's processing, not on the authors' analysis. This sample has 550,000 to 700,000 distinct CDR3 sequences in its table, and 25% to 30% of those were observed once. The ten largest clonotypes hold under 20% of the sample.

The full study reports these points: Estimates of total diversity based on one million sequenced T cells were regarded as lower bounds and as underestimates. A strong correlation was found between observed TCR beta diversity and the percentage of naive T cells measured by flow cytometry. Because the CMV infection status of the donors was unknown, age-related changes in expanded clonotypes may potentially have been confounded. Observed TCR beta diversity per million T cells fell roughly linearly with age, and a significant reduction was already apparent by age roughly 40. Compared with the aged group, the long-lived group had more naive CD4+ T cells, fewer expanded clones and increased TCR diversity, suggesting age selection. Because profiling used bulk unsorted PBMCs, naive and antigen-experienced compartments could not be compared conclusively.

The sequence joins TRBV5-1 to TRBJ1-2, with no confident D gene call. Sequenced input: blood. The sequence came from a woman aged 70-85 years in good health. CDR3 region: CASSSAPGDGYTF. In nucleotides, the sequence is TGCGCCAGCAGCTCCGCCCCGGGAGATGGCTACACCTTC. Where the CDR3 stops, the reference TRBV5-1 and TRBJ1-2 genes take over; the full variable domain is KAGVTQTPRYLIKTRGQQVTLSCSPISGHRSVSWYQQTPGQGLQFLFEYFSETQRNKGNFPGRFSGRQFSNSRSEMNVSTLELGDSALYLCASSSAPGDGYTFGSGTRLTVV.